The sequence of this T cell receptor (beta chain) was determined in a study of graft-versus-host responses after intestinal transplantation. Whole-study context: Tacrolimus and steroids were given for about three years to all recipients after anti-thymocyte globulin induction.

Details on this clone: Its specificity is not known. One junction end disagrees with the germline gene, perhaps due to a read error.

Sequencing was performed with immunoSEQ multiplex PCR; in TCRdb, only in-frame clones are kept and a portion is missing. The table lists about 45,000 clones, roughly nine tenths of them singletons, with 4.4% in the top ten. General study findings and limits: Where graft-donor T cell macrochimerism was present, patients had high graft-versus-host to host-versus-graft clonal ratios in allografts. Early post-transplant declines in HvG were associated with peak levels of circulating GvH clones. The authors found GvH clones in recipient marrow, some appearing first in ileum or blood.

The origin of this receptor is a human patient who received an intestinal transplant, so some T cells may come from the graft donor. This specimen was PBMCs, taken 524 days after transplant.

The chain's CDR3 is CASSEYGIRHSYEQHF. In nucleotides, the CDR3 is TGTGCCAGCAGTGAATATGGGATCCGTCATTCCTACGAGCAGCACTTC. The V call is TRBV2, the J call TRBJ2-7, with D unresolved. CDR3 length equals 16 residues. CDR1 is SNHLY and CDR2 is FYNNEI in the germline V gene.